What follows are 16 T cell receptor beta chains derived from one specimen sequenced in a study of blood T cell repertoires in COVID-19. Using immunoSEQ multiplex PCR, the repertoire was profiled, and TCRdb retains in-frame clones only, with some absent. The data hold around 140,000 clones, with about 82% observed a single time. Sequenced: peripheral blood. The origin of the receptors is a woman in her sixties or seventies with acute or convalescent COVID-19.

V usage is TRBV6-5 and J usage is TRBJ2-7; D remains unclear. The CDR3 sequence is 11 residues long. V lost 6 bases, J lost 3 bases, and 6 bases lay in between. The germline V gene encodes CDR1 MNHEY and CDR2 SVGAGI. The CDR3 nucleotides read TGTGCCAGCAGGTCCCTCTACGAGCAGTACTTC. Translating gives CASRSLYEQYF.

This clone was seen only once. In the same sample, other DNA sequences code for this CDR3. The V gene is TRBV5-1, the J gene TRBJ1-1, with 7 bases identical to TRBD1. Germline loops: CDR1 SGHRS, CDR2 YFSETQ. J lost 0 bases, V lost 4 bases, and 3 bases had no gene match. This CDR3 is 14 amino acids long. CDR3 sequence (DNA): TGCGCCAGCAGCGGGGGACAGCTGAACACTGAAGCTTTCTTT. Amino acid sequence: CASSGGQLNTEAFF. Variable domain in full (rest from reference TRBV5-1 and TRBJ1-1): KAGVTQTPRYLIKTRGQQVTLSCSPISGHRSVSWYQQTPGQGLQFLFEYFSETQRNKGNFPGRFSGRQFSNSRSEMNVSTLELGDSALYLCASSGGQLNTEAFFGQGTRLTVV.

V and J are TRBV6-6 and TRBJ1-5; tentatively, D is TRBD1 (5 bases). Germline loops: CDR1 MNHNY, CDR2 SVGAGI (reference sequence). V was pared by 6 bases and J by 0 bases, with 9 bases between. The CDR3 loop spans 14 amino acids. CDR3 in amino acids: CASSLDSSNQPQHF. DNA of the CDR3: TGTGCCAGCAGCTTAGACAGTAGCAATCAGCCCCAGCATTTT.

The V and J genes are TRBV5-1 and TRBJ2-5, with TRBD2 as a possible D gene (6 bases). Germline loops: CDR1 SGHRS, CDR2 YFSETQ. Trimming cost V 5 bases and J 5 bases, with 22 bases left between them. The length of the CDR3 is 16 residues. CDR3: CASRFAGTPRGETQYF. The CDR3 DNA is TGCGCCAGCAGGTTTGCTGGGACTCCCCGAGGGGAGACCCAGTACTTC. Based on the CDR3 plus reference TRBV5-1 and TRBJ2-5, the full variable domain is KAGVTQTPRYLIKTRGQQVTLSCSPISGHRSVSWYQQTPGQGLQFLFEYFSETQRNKGNFPGRFSGRQFSNSRSEMNVSTLELGDSALYLCASRFAGTPRGETQYFGPGTRLLVL.

V is TRBV10-3 and J is TRBJ1-1; 8 nucleotides line up with TRBD1. Germline assignment: CDR1 ENHRY and CDR2 SYGVKD. Unmatched junction bases numbered 13, after V lost 5 bases and J lost 5 bases. This CDR3 is 16 amino acids long. CDR3 region: CAISPGTGKEGTEAFF. CDR3 sequence (DNA): TGTGCCATCAGTCCCGGGACAGGCAAGGAGGGTACTGAAGCTTTCTTT.

The table lists this clone with a few counts. V gene TRBV6-5 combines with J gene TRBJ2-7, with a weak D call TRBD2 (6 bases). Per the germline V gene, CDR1 is MNHEY and CDR2 is SVGAGI. There are 14 residues in the CDR3. Trimming left V 7 bases short and J 4 bases short, with 17 bases between. The CDR3 region is CASKIAVGEYEQYF. CDR3 DNA: TGTGCCAGCAAGATAGCGGTGGGCGAATACGAGCAGTACTTC.

V is TRBV11-3 and J is TRBJ1-6, with D perhaps matching TRBD1 (5 bases). Germline CDR1 and CDR2: SGHNT and YENEEA. This CDR3 region has 15 residues. V gave up 3 bases and J gave up 1 base, with 7 bases separating them. The CDR3 region has the DNA TGTGCCAGCAGCTTCGGGGGGTCCTATAATTCACCCCTCCACTTT. Protein sequence: CASSFGGSYNSPLHF.

The chain has TRBV28 and TRBJ2-5, with D possibly TRBD2 on 6 matching bases. The germline V gene has CDR1 MDHEN and CDR2 SYDVKM. With 5 bases removed from V and 1 base from J, the gap between germline ends came to 17 bases. This CDR3 has 16 residues. The DNA of the CDR3 is TGTGCCAGCAGTGTACTATCCGGGGGACTCCAAGAGACCCAGTACTTC. Protein product: CASSVLSGGLQETQYF.

This clone was detected only a few times. The CDR3 sequence is CASSLAPGQETQYF. CDR3 bases: TGCGCCAGCAGCTTGGCCCCCGGGCAAGAGACCCAGTACTTC. V gene TRBV5-1 combines with J gene TRBJ2-5; D unresolved. The V end lost 0 bases, the J end lost 2 bases, and 8 bases lay between the germline ends. The CDR3 is 14 amino acids. Germline assignment: CDR1 SGHRS and CDR2 YFSETQ.

This clone was seen just once. The chain joins TRBV5-6 to TRBJ1-1, with 9 nucleotides matching TRBD1. CDR1 and CDR2 (germline): SGHDT, YYEEEE. V lost 4 bases and J lost 6; bases outside the gene matches: 7. CDR3 length equals 14 residues. The CDR3 sequence is CASSGTGGASEAFF. CDR3 nucleotides: TGTGCCAGCAGCGGCACAGGGGGCGCGTCTGAAGCTTTCTTT.

This chain connects TRBV5-6 to TRBJ2-7, with TRBD2 identical over 10 bases. Per germline, CDR1 SGHDT and CDR2 YYEEEE. J gave up 5 bases and V 3 bases, and 8 bases lay outside the gene matches. The CDR3 length is 15 residues. This CDR3 reads CASSWPQAGGNEQYF. CDR3 coding DNA: TGTGCCAGCAGCTGGCCCCAAGCGGGGGGGAACGAGCAGTACTTC.

V and J are TRBV12-3 or TRBV12-4 and TRBJ2-7, with D possibly matching TRBD2 (5 bases). This CDR3 region has 12 residues. V was cut by 5 bases and J by 6 bases, with 11 bases left in between. CDR3: CASSNPGTEQYF. CDR3 sequence (DNA): TGTGCCAGCAGTAACCCGGGAACCGAGCAGTACTTC.

This clone was seen just once. The chain uses TRBV10-1 and TRBJ2-1, with TRBD2 matching over 7 bases. CDR1 and CDR2 (germline): WNHNN, SYGVQD (reference sequence). CDR3 length: 15 amino acids. V lost 6 bases and J lost 9; bases outside the gene matches: 14. This chain's CDR3 is CASSPRGGGSGEQFF. The DNA of the CDR3 is TGCGCCAGCAGCCCCCGGGGCGGGGGATCGGGTGAGCAGTTCTTC.

V gene TRBV6-2 or TRBV6-3 combines with J gene TRBJ2-1, with TRBD2 identical over 11 bases. V lost 2 bases, J lost 5 bases, and 5 bases stayed unmatched. This CDR3 region has 16 residues. CDR1 and CDR2 (germline): MNHEY, SVGEGT. CDR3 amino acids: CASSYPSGGINNEQFF. CDR3 coding DNA: TGTGCCAGCAGTTACCCTAGCGGGGGGATAAACAATGAGCAGTTCTTC.

V gene TRBV19 combines with J gene TRBJ1-1; 9 nucleotides match TRBD1. The trim removed 6 bases at V and 1 base at J, leaving 6 bases unmatched. CDR3 length equals 15 residues. In germline, CDR1 is LNHDA, CDR2 SQIVND (reference sequence). The CDR3 DNA is TGTGCCAGTAGGACCCGGGACAGGGCGAACACTGAAGCTTTCTTT. Protein sequence: CASRTRDRANTEAFF.

The genes are TRBV11-3 and TRBJ2-1; TRBD2 aligns across 13 bases. This CDR3 has 15 residues. With 5 bases clipped from V and 7 bases from J, the junction kept 5 bases outside the gene matches. The germline CDR1 and CDR2 sequences are SGHNT and YENEEA. The CDR3 spells CASSPRLAGGNEQFF. The CDR3 region has the DNA TGTGCCAGCAGCCCGAGACTAGCGGGGGGTAATGAGCAGTTCTTC.